This record covers a single T cell receptor (beta chain). Trimming took 2 bases from V and 2 from J, leaving 12 bases between them. The CDR3 spans 15 residues. Germline lookup yields CDR1 SEHNR and CDR2 FQNEAQ (reference sequence). These data are taken from a study of blood T cell repertoires in COVID-19. Overall study context: Sites across the United States, Italy and Spain contributed samples from acute and convalescent COVID-19. Sources were T cells, B-cell-depleted T cells, or PBMCs; the material itself was cDNA or gDNA.

Original methodology: The assay estimated nucleated cells by amplifying reference gene primers. Assay used: immunoSEQ multiplex PCR; TCRdb lists only in-frame clones, some missing. The D gene and trimming were derived from the DNA, and the V and J assignments and clone size from that table. The table includes 150,000 to 200,000 clones, about nine tenths detected once. Seattle enrolled patients during active infection and tracked them longitudinally. The sequencing input was peripheral blood. The receptor comes from a man aged 30 to 39 with COVID-19, enrolled during active disease. This chain links TRBV7-9 with TRBJ1-2; D is unclear. CDR3 region: CASSLMGKRNYGYTF. For the CDR3, the DNA is TGTGCCAGCAGCTTAATGGGGAAGCGGAACTATGGCTACACCTTC.